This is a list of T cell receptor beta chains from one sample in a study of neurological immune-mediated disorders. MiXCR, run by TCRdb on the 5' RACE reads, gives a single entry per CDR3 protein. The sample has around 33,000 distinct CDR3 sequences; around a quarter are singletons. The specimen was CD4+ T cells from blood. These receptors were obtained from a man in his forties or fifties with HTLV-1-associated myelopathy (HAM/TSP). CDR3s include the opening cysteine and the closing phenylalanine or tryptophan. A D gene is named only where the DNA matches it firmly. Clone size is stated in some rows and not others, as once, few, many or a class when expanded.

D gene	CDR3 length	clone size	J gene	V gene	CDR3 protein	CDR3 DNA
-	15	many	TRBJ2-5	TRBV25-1	CASSEGTGFSETQYF	TGTGCCAGCAGTGAAGGAACAGGGTTTTCAGAGACCCAGTACTTC
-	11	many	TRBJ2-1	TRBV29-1	CSGSGYNEQFF	TGCAGCGGCAGTGGCTACAATGAGCAGTTCTTC
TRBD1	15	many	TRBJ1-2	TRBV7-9	CASSLRQGVGYGYTF	TGTGCCAGCAGCCTGAGACAGGGCGTCGGGTATGGCTACACCTTC
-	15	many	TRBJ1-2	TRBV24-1	CATSDFGTGNYGYTF	TGTGCCACCAGTGATTTCGGGACGGGAAACTATGGCTACACCTTC
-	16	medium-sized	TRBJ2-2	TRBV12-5	CASGLSGGRNTGELFF	TGTGCTAGTGGTTTATCAGGGGGGCGGAACACCGGGGAGCTGTTTTTT
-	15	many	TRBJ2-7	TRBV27	CASSLAPDGSYEQYF	TGTGCCAGCAGTTTAGCGCCGGACGGGTCCTACGAGCAGTACTTC
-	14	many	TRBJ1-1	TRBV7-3	CASSLVKGNTEAFF	TGTGCCAGCAGCTTAGTAAAGGGGAACACTGAAGCTTTCTTT
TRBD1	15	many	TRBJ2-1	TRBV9	CASSVEQGRVDEQFF	TGTGCCAGCAGCGTAGAACAGGGGCGTGTGGATGAGCAGTTCTTC
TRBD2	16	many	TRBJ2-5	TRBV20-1	CSARPTSGGGQETQYF	TGCAGTGCTAGACCTACTAGCGGGGGGGGCCAAGAGACCCAGTACTTC
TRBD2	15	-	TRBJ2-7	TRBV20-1	CSAPRLSGGSYEQYF	TGCAGTGCTCCCCGCCTTAGCGGGGGGAGCTACGAGCAGTACTTC
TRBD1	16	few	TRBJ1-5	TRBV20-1	CSASLGQGGSNQPQHF	TGCAGTGCTAGCCTCGGACAGGGCGGGAGCAATCAGCCCCAGCATTTT
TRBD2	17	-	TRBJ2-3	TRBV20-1	CSARDLDLAGGVLAQYF	TGCAGTGCTAGAGATCTCGACCTAGCGGGGGGCGTCCTTGCGCAGTATTTT
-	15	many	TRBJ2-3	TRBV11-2	CASSSPGASTDTQYF	TGTGCCAGCAGCTCCCCCGGGGCTAGCACAGATACGCAGTATTTT
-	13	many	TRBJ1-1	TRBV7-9	CASSRPGGTEAFF	TGTGCCAGCAGCCGTCCCGGGGGGACTGAAGCTTTCTTT
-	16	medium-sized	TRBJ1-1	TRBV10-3	CAISVGQGTTNTEAFF	TGTGCCATCAGTGTAGGGCAGGGGACCACGAACACTGAAGCTTTCTTT
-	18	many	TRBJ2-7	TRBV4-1	CASSQDKGGAIRSYEQYF	TGCGCCAGCAGCCAAGATAAGGGCGGGGCGATCCGATCCTACGAGCAGTACTTC
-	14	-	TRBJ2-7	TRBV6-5	CASSYLQGPYEQYF	TGTGCCAGCAGCTACTTACAGGGTCCCTACGAGCAGTACTTC
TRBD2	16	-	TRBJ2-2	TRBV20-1	CSARLAGGQGTWELFF	TGCAGTGCTAGACTAGCGGGGGGACAGGGCACCTGGGAGCTGTTTTTT
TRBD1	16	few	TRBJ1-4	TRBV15	CATSRDRQGSNEKLFF	TGTGCCACCAGCAGAGACCGACAGGGCAGTAATGAAAAACTGTTTTTT
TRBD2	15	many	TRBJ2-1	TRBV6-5	CASKTGTSGLNEQFF	TGTGCCAGCAAAACCGGGACTAGCGGACTCAATGAGCAGTTCTTC
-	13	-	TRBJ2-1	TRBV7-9	CASSHRSYYEQFF	TGTGCCAGCAGCCACCGCTCCTACTATGAGCAGTTCTTC
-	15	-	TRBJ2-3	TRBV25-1	CASSEPGISTDTQYF	TGTGCCAGCAGTGAACCGGGAATCAGCACAGATACGCAGTATTTT
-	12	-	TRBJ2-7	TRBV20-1	CSARKGPYEQYF	TGCAGTGCGAGAAAGGGACCCTACGAGCAGTACTTC
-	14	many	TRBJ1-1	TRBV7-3	CASSSDGGKTEAFF	TGTGCCAGCAGCTCCGACGGTGGGAAGACTGAAGCTTTCTTT
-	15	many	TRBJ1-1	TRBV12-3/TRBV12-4	CASSPQGTLNTEAFF	TGTGCCAGCAGTCCCCAGGGGACCCTGAACACTGAAGCTTTCTTT
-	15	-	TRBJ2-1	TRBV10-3	CAISWGGMAYNEQFF	TGTGCCATCAGTTGGGGCGGGATGGCCTACAATGAGCAGTTCTTC
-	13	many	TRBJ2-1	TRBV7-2	CASSATLNYGGVF	TGTGCCAGCAGCGCAACCCTCAACTATGGTGGGGTCTTC
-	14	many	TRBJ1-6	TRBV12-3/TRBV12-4	CASSFDQLYSPLHF	TGTGCCAGCAGTTTCGACCAGCTGTATTCACCCCTCCACTTT
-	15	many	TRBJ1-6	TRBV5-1	CASSFEAGANSPLHF	TGCGCCAGCAGCTTCGAGGCAGGGGCAAATTCACCCCTCCACTTT
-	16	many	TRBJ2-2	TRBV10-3	CAISVTGTSNTGELFF	TGTGCCATCAGTGTGACGGGGACTTCGAACACCGGGGAGCTGTTTTTT
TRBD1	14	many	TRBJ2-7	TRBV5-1	CASRSGTVEHEQYF	TGCGCCAGCAGATCCGGGACAGTTGAACACGAGCAGTACTTC
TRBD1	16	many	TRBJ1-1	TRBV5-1	CASSLQGAIGNTEAFF	TGCGCCAGCAGCTTACAGGGGGCAATTGGGAACACTGAAGCTTTCTTT
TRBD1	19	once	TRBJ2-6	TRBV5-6	CASLDTRQGARSGANVLTF	TGTGCCAGCTTAGATACCAGACAGGGGGCGCGATCTGGGGCCAACGTCCTGACTTTC
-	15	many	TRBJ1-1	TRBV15	CATSPTGGAVGEAFF	TGTGCCACCAGTCCCACCGGAGGGGCAGTTGGTGAAGCTTTCTTT
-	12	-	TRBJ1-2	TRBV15	CATSRDDYGYTF	TGTGCCACCAGCAGAGACGACTATGGCTACACCTTC
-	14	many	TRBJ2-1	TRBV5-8	CASSFPISYNEQFF	TGTGCCAGCAGCTTCCCAATCTCCTACAATGAGCAGTTCTTC
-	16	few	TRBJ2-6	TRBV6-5	CASSYTFAIQANVLTF	TGTGCCAGCAGTTATACTTTTGCGATCCAGGCCAACGTCCTGACTTTC
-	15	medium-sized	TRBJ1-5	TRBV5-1	CASRRDGGISQPQHF	TGCGCCAGCAGAAGGGACGGCGGGATAAGTCAGCCCCAGCATTTT
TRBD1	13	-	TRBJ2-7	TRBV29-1	CSVEAGTVGEQCF	TGCAGCGTTGAAGCAGGGACAGTGGGCGAGCAGTGCTTC
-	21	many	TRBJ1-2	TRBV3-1	CASSQDRRTPGRATANYGYTF	TGTGCCAGCAGCCAAGATCGGAGGACGCCGGGTCGGGCCACGGCGAACTATGGCTACACCTTC
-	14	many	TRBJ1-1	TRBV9	CASSDGLTNTEAFF	TGTGCCAGCAGCGACGGCCTCACTAACACTGAAGCTTTCTTT
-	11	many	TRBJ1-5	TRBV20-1	CSARGVKPQHF	TGCAGTGCTAGAGGAGTCAAGCCCCAGCATTTT
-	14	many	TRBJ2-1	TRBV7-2	CASSLRQGGNEQFF	TGTGCCAGCAGCTTACGGCAGGGCGGTAATGAGCAGTTCTTC
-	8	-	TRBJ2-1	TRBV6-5	CASSRQFF	TGTGCCAGCAGTCGACAGTTCTTC
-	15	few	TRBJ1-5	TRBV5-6	CASSLGGLSNQPQHF	TGTGCCAGCAGCTTGGGGGGCTTGAGCAATCAGCCCCAGCATTTT
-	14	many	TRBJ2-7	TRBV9	CASSGGGSSYEQYF	TGTGCCAGCAGCGGCGGAGGGAGTTCCTACGAGCAGTACTTC
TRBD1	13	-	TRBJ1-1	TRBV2	CASRAGGKTEAFF	TGTGCCAGCAGGGCAGGGGGCAAAACTGAAGCTTTCTTT
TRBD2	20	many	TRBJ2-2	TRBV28	CASSSPSGLAGITNTGELFF	TGTGCCAGCAGTTCCCCCTCGGGGCTAGCGGGGATCACGAACACCGGGGAGCTGTTTTTT
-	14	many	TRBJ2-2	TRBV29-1	CSVRGTIDTGELFF	TGCAGCGTTAGGGGGACAATCGACACCGGGGAGCTGTTTTTT
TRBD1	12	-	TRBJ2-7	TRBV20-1	CSARQGADEQYF	TGCAGTGCTAGACAGGGGGCTGACGAGCAGTACTTC
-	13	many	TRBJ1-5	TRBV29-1	CSVELGANQPQHF	TGCAGCGTTGAATTAGGGGCCAATCAGCCCCAGCATTTT
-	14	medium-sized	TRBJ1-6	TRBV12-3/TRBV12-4	CASSPGAVNSPLHF	TGTGCCAGCAGTCCTGGGGCAGTGAATTCACCCCTCCACTTT
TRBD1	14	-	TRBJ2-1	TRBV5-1	CASSAGTAYNEQFF	TGCGCCAGCAGCGCCGGGACAGCTTACAATGAGCAGTTCTTC
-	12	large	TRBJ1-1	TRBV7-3	CASSFLGTEAFF	TGTGCCAGCAGCTTTTTGGGCACTGAAGCTTTCTTT
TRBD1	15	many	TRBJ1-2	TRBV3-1	CASSQAGQGYYGYTF	TGTGCCAGCAGCCAAGCAGGACAGGGGTACTATGGCTACACCTTC
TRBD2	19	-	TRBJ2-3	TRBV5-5	CASSFGKLAGGGLTDTQYF	TGTGCCAGCAGCTTTGGGAAACTAGCGGGTGGCGGGCTCACAGATACGCAGTATTTT